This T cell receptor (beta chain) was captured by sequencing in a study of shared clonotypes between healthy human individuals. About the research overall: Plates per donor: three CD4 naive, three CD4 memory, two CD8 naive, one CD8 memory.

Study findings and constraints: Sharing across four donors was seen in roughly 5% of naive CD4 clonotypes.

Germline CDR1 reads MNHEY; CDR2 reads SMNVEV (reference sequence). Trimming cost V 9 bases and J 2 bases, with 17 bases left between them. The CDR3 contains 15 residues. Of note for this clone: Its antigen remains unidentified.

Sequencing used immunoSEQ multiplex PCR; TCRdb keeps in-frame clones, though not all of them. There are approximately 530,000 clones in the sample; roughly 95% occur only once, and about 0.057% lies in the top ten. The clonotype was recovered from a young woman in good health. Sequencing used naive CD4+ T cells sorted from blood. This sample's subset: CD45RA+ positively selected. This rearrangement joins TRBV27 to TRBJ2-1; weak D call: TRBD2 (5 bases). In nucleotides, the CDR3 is TGTGCCAGAGAGCGGAAAAAGTACGCCTACAATGAGCAGTTCTTC. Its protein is CARERKKYAYNEQFF.